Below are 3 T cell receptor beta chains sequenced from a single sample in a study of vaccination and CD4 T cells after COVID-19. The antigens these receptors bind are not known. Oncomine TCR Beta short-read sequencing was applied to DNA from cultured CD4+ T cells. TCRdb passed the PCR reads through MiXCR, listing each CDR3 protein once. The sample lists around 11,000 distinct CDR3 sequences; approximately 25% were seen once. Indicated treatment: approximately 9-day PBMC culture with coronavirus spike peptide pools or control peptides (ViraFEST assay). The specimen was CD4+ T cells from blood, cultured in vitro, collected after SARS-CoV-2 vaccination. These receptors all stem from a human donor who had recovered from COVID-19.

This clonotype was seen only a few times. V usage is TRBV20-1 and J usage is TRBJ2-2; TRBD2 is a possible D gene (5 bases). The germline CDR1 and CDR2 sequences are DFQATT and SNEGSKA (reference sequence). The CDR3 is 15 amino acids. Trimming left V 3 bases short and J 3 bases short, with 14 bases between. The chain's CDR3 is CSARRAERDTGELFF. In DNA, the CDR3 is TGCAGTGCTAGGAGGGCCGAACGGGACACCGGGGAGCTGTTTTTT.

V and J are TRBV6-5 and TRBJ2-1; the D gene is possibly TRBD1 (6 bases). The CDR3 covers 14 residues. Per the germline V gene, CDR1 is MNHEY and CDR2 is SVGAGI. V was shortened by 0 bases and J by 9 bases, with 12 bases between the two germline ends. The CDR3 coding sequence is TGTGCCAGCAGTTACTCACAGGGAGCTTTTGAGCAGTTCTTC. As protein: CASSYSQGAFEQFF.

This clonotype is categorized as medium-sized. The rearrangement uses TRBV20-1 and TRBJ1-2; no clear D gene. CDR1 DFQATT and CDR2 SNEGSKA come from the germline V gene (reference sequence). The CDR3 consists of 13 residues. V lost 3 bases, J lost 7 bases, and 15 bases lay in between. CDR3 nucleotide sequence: TGCAGTGCTAGTGTGAGGGTGGTGGTTGGCTACACCTTC. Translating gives CSASVRVVVGYTF.